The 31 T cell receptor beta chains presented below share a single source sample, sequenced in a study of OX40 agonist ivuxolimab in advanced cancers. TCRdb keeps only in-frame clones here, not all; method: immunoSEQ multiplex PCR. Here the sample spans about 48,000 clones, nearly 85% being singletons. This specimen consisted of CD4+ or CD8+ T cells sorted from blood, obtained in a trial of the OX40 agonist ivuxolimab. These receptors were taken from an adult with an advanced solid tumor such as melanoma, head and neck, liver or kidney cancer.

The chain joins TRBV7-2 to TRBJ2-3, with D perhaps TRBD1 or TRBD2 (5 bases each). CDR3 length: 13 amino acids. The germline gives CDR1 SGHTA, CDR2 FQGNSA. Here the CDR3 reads CATNPGTTDTQYF. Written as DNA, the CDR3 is TGTGCGACCAATCCCGGGACCACAGATACGCAGTATTTT.

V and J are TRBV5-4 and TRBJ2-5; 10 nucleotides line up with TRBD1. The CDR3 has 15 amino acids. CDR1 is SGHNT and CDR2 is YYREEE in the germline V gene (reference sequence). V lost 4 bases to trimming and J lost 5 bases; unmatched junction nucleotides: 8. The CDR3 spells CASSRGPDRGETQYF. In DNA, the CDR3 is TGTGCCAGCAGCCGGGGGCCGGACAGGGGGGAGACCCAGTACTTC.

The CDR3 nucleotides are TGTGCCAGCAGTCCAATACCAGGGTACCGGCCTCAGCCCCAGCATTTT. Translation: CASSPIPGYRPQPQHF. The chain links TRBV27 to TRBJ1-5, with D tentatively TRBD1 (5 bases). The germline V and J ends were trimmed by 5 bases and 6 bases, with 20 bases remaining between them. This CDR3 spans 16 amino acids. Germline CDR1 is MNHEY and CDR2 is SMNVEV (reference sequence).

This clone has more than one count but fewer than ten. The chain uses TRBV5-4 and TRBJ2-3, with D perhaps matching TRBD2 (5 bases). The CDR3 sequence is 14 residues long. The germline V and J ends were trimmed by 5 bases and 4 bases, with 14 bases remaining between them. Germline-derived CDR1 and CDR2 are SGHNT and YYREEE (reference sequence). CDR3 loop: CASRASMRADTQYF. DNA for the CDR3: TGTGCCAGCAGGGCTAGCATGAGGGCAGATACGCAGTATTTT. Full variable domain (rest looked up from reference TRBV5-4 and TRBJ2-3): ETGVTQSPTHLIKTRGQQVTLRCSSQSGHNTVSWYQQALGQGPQFIFQYYREEENGRGNFPPRFSGLQFPNYSSELNVNALELDDSALYLCASRASMRADTQYFGPGTRLTVL.

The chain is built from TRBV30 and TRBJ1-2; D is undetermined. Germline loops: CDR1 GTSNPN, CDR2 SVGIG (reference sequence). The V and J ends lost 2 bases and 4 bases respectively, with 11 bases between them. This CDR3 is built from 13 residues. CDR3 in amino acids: CAWSIPTSYGYTF. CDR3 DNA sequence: TGTGCCTGGAGTATACCGACGTCCTATGGCTACACCTTC.

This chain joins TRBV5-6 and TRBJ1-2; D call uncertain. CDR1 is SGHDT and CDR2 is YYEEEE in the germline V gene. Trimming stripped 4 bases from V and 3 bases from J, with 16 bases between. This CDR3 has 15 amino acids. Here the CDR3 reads CASSRYHTGYYGYTF. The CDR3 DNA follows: TGTGCCAGCAGCCGATACCACACGGGGTACTATGGCTACACCTTC.

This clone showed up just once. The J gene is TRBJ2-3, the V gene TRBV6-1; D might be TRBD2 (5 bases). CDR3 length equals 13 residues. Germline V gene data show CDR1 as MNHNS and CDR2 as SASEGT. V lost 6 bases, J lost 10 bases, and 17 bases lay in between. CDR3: CASRGWRLFPQYF. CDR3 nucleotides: TGTGCCAGCAGAGGTTGGAGGCTCTTTCCGCAGTATTTT.

The CDR3 sequence is CASSLRQGLNEKLFF. Here the CDR3 DNA reads TGTGCCAGCTCCCTCAGACAGGGCCTTAATGAAAAACTGTTTTTT. The V gene is TRBV18, the J gene TRBJ1-4; TRBD1 matches at 7 bases. Trimming removed 6 bases from V and 4 bases from J; junction bases left unmatched: 8. Germline-derived CDR1 and CDR2 are KGHSH and LQKENI. The CDR3 extends over 15 amino acids.

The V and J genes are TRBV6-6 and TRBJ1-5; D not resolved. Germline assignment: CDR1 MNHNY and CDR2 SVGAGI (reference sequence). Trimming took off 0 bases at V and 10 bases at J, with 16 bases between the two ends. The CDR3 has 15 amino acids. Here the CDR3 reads CASSYSGSDIRPQHF. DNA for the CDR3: TGTGCCAGCAGTTACTCGGGGTCGGATATCAGACCCCAGCATTTT.

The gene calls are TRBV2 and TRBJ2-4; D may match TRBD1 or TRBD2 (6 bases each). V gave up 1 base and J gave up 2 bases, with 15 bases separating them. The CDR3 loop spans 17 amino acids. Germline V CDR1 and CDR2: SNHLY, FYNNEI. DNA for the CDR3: TGTGCCAGCAGTGAAGAACATCCACGGGGGCCCAAAAACATTCAGTACTTC. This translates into CASSEEHPRGPKNIQYF. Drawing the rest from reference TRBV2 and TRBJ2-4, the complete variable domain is EPEVTQTPSHQVTQMGQEVILRCVPISNHLYFYWYRQILGQKVEFLVSFYNNEISEKSEIFDDQFSVERPDGSNFTLKIRSTKLEDSAMYFCASSEEHPRGPKNIQYFGAGTRLSVL.

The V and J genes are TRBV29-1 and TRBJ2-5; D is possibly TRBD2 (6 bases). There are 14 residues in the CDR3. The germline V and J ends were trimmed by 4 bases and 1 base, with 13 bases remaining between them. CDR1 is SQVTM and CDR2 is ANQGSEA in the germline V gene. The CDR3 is CSVVTGGGQETQYF. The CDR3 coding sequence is TGCAGCGTTGTTACCGGGGGTGGCCAAGAGACCCAGTACTTC. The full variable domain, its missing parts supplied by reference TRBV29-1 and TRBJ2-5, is SAVISQKPSRDICQRGTSLTIQCQVDSQVTMMFWYRQQPGQSLTLIATANQGSEATYESGFVIDKFPISRPNLTFSTLTVSNMSPEDSSIYLCSVVTGGGQETQYFGPGTRLLVL.

The DNA of the CDR3 is TGTGCCAGCAGTGACGAGGCAGGGGCCACCCAGTACTTC. Translating gives CASSDEAGATQYF. V is TRBV2 and J is TRBJ2-5; a possible D gene is TRBD1 (6 bases). Germline CDR1 SNHLY, CDR2 FYNNEI. The CDR3 contains 13 residues. Trimming took 3 bases from V and 8 from J, leaving 13 bases between them.

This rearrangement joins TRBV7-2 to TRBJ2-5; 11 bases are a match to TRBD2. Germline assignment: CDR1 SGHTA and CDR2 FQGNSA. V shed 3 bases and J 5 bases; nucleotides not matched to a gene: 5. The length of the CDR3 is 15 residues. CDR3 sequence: CASSFSGGAGETQYF. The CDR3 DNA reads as TGTGCCAGCAGCTTTAGCGGGGGGGCCGGGGAGACCCAGTACTTC.

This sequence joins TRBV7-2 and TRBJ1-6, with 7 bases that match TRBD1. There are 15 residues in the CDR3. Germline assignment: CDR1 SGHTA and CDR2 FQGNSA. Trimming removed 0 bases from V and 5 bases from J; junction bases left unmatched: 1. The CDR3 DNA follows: TGTGCCAGCAGCTTAGCAGGGACAGATAATTCACCCCTCCACTTT. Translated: CASSLAGTDNSPLHF.

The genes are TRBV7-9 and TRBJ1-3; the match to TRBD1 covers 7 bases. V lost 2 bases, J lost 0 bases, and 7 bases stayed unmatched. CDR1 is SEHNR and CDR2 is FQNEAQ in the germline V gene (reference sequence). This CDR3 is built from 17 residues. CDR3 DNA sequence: TGTGCCAGCAGCTTAACACGCGACAGGGTCTCTGGAAACACCATATATTTT. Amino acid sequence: CASSLTRDRVSGNTIYF.

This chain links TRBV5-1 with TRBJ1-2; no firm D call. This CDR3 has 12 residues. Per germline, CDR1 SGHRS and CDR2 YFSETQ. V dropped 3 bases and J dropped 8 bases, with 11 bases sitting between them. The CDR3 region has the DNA TGCGCCAGCAGCTCCTCCCTGGGGGGCTACACCTTC. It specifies CASSSSLGGYTF. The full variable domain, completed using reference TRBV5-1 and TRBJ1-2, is KAGVTQTPRYLIKTRGQQVTLSCSPISGHRSVSWYQQTPGQGLQFLFEYFSETQRNKGNFPGRFSGRQFSNSRSEMNVSTLELGDSALYLCASSSSLGGYTFGSGTRLTVV.

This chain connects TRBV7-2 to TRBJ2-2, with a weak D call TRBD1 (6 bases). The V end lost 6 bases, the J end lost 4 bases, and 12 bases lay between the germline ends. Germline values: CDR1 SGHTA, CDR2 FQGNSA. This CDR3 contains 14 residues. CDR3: CASRIQGATGELFF. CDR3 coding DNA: TGTGCCAGCAGAATACAGGGAGCCACCGGGGAGCTGTTTTTT. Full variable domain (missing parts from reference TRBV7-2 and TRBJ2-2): GAGVSQSPSNKVTEKGKDVELRCDPISGHTALYWYRQSLGQGLEFLIYFQGNSAPDKSGLPSDRFSAERTGGSVSTLTIQRTQQEDSAVYLCASRIQGATGELFFGEGSRLTVL.

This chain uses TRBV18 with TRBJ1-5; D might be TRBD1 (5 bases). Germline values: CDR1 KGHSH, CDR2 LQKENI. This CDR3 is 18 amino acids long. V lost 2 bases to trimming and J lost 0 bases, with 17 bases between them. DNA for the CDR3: TGTGCCAGCTCACCAGTTCTTAGGACACCCTATAGCAATCAGCCCCAGCATTTT. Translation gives CASSPVLRTPYSNQPQHF.

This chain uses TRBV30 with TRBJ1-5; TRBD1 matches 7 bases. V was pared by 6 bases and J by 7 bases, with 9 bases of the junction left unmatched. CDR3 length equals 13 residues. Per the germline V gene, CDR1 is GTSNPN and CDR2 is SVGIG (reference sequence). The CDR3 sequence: CACTKGGGQPQHF. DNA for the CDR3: TGTGCCTGCACAAAAGGGGGCGGGCAGCCCCAGCATTTT. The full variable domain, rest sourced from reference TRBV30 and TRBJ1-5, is SQTIHQWPATLVQPVGSPLSLECTVEGTSNPNLYWYRQAAGRGLQLLFYSVGIGQISSEVPQNLSASRPQDRQFILSSKKLLLSDSGFYLCACTKGGGQPQHFGDGTRLSIL.

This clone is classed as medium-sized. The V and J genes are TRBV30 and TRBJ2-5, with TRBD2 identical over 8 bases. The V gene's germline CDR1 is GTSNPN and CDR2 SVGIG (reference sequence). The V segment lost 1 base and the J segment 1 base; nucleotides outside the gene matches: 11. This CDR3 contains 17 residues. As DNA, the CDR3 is TGTGCCTGGAGTGGGGGATGGATAGCGGGGCCCCAAGAGACCCAGTACTTC. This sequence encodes CAWSGGWIAGPQETQYF.

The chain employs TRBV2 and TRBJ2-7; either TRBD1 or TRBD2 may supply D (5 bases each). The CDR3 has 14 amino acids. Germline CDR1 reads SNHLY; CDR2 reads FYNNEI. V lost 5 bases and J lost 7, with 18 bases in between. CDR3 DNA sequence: TGTGCCAGCAGTCGGGACGCCGTATTGAGAGAGCAGTACTTC. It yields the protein CASSRDAVLREQYF. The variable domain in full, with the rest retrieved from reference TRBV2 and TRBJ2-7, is EPEVTQTPSHQVTQMGQEVILRCVPISNHLYFYWYRQILGQKVEFLVSFYNNEISEKSEIFDDQFSVERPDGSNFTLKIRSTKLEDSAMYFCASSRDAVLREQYFGPGTRLTVT.

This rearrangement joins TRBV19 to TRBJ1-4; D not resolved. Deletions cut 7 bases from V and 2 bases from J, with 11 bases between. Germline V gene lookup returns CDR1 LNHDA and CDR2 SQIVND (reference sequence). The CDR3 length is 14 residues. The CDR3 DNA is TGTGCCAGTAAGGGCCGAACTACTAATGAAAAACTGTTTTTT. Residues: CASKGRTTNEKLFF.

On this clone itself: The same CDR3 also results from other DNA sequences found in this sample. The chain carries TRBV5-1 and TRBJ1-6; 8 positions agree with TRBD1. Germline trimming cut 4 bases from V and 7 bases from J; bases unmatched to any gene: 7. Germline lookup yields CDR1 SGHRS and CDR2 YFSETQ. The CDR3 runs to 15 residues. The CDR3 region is CASSLDRAANSPLHF. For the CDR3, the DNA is TGCGCCAGCAGCCTGGACAGGGCCGCCAATTCACCCCTCCACTTT.

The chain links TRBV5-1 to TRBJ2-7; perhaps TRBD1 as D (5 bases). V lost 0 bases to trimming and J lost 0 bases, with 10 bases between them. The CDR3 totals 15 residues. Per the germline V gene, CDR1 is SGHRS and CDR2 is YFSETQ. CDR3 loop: CASSLDRMPSYEQYF. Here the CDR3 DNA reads TGCGCCAGCAGCTTGGACAGGATGCCCTCCTACGAGCAGTACTTC.

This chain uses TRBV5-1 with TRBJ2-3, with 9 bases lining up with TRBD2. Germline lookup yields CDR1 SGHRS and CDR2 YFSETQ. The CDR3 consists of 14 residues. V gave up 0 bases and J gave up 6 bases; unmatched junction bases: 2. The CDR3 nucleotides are TGCGCCAGCAGCTTGGGCGGGGGGGCCGATACGCAGTATTTT. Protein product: CASSLGGGADTQYF.

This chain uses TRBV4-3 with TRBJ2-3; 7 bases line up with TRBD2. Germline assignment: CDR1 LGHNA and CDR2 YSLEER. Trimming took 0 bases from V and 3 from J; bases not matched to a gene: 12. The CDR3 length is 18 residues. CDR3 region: CASSQEVFGGGRTDTQYF. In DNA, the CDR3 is TGCGCCAGCAGCCAAGAAGTTTTTGGCGGGGGACGGACAGATACGCAGTATTTT.

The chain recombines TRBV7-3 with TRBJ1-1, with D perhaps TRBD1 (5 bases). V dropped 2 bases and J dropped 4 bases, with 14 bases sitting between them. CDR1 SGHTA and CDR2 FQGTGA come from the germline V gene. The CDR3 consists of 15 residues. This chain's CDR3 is CASSLGGGGRTEAFF. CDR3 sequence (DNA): TGTGCCAGCAGCTTAGGCGGGGGAGGTCGCACTGAAGCTTTCTTT. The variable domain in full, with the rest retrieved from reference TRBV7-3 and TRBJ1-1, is GAGVSQTPSNKVTEKGKYVELRCDPISGHTALYWYRQSLGQGPEFLIYFQGTGAADDSGLPNDRFFAVRPEGSVSTLKIQRTERGDSAVYLCASSLGGGGRTEAFFGQGTRLTVV.

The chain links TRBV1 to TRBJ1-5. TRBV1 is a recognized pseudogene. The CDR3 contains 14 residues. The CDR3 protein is CTSSHKGVNQPQHF. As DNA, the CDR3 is TGCACCAGCAGCCACAAGGGAGTTAATCAGCCCCAGCATTTT.

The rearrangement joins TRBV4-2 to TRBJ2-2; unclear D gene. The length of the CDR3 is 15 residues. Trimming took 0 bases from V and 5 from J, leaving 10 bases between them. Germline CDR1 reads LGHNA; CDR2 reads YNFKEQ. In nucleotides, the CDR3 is TGTGCCAGCAGCCAAGATCTTAGGGTGACCGGGGAGCTGTTTTTT. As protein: CASSQDLRVTGELFF.

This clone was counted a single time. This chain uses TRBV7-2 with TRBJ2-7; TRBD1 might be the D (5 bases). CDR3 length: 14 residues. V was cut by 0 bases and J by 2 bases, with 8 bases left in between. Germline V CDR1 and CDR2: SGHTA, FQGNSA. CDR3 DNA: TGTGCCAGCAGCTTAGCGCAGGGCCCCTACGAGCAGTACTTC. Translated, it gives CASSLAQGPYEQYF. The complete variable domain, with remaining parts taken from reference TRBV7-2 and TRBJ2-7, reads GAGVSQSPSNKVTEKGKDVELRCDPISGHTALYWYRQSLGQGLEFLIYFQGNSAPDKSGLPSDRFSAERTGGSVSTLTIQRTQQEDSAVYLCASSLAQGPYEQYFGPGTRLTVT.

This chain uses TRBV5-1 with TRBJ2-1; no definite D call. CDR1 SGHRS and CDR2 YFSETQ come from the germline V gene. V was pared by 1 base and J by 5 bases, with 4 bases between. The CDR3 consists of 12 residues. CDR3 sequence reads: CASSLNNNEQFF. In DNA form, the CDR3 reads TGCGCCAGCAGCTTGAACAACAATGAGCAGTTCTTC.